The sequence of this TCR beta chain was determined in a study of T cell responses to AZD1222 COVID-19 vaccine. Study-level findings and limits: The number of AZD1222 recipients seropositive at baseline was only five to seven. Clonal diversity may have been underestimated in mostly white British donors. After the peak T cell response, and only then, were repertoires sampled.

Notes on this clone: Its specificity is unknown.

V lost 2 bases and J lost 7, with 15 bases in between. The germline V gene has CDR1 LNHDA and CDR2 SQIVND (reference sequence). This CDR3 has 14 residues. Assay used: immunoSEQ multiplex PCR; TCRdb lists only in-frame clones, some missing. This sample has around 160,000 clones; 75% to 95% occur once, and the top ten carry less than 3.5%. The sequence derives from an adult in good health. This sample comprised peripheral blood, obtained on day 0 of MenACWY control vaccination. V usage is TRBV19 and J usage is TRBJ2-7; D possibly corresponds to TRBD1 (6 bases). In DNA, the CDR3 is TGTGCCAGTAGTATACAGCAGGGGCCGCTAGAGCAGTACTTC. This gives the protein CASSIQQGPLEQYF.